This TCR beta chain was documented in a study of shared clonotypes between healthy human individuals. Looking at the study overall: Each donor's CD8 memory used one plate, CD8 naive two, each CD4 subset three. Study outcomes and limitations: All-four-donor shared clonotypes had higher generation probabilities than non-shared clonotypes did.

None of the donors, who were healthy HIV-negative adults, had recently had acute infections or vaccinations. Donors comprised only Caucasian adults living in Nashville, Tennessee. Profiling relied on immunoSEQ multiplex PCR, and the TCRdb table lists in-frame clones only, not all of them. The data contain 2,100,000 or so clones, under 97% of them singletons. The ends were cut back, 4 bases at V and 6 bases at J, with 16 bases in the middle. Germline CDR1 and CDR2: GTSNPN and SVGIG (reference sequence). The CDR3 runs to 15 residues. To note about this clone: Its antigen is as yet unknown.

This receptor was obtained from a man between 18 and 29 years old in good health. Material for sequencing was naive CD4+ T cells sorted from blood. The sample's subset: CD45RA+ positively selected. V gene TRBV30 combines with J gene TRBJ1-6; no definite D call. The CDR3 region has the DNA TGTGCCTGGAAGGATAAACAAGTGGCTAATTCACCCCTCCACTTT. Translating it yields CAWKDKQVANSPLHF.